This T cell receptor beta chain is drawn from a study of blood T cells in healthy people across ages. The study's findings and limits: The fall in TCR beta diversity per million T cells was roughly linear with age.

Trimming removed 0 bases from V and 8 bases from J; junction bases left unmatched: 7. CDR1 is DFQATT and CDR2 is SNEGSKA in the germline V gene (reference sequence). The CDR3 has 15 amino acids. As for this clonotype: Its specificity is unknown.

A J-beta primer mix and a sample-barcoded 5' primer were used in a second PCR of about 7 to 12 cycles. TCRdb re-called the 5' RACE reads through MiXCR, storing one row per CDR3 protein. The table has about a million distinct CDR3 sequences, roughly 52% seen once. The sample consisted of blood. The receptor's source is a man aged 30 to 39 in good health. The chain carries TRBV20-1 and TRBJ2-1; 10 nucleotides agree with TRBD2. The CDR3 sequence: CSARDIAGGPHEQFF. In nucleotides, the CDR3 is TGCAGTGCTAGAGATATAGCGGGGGGTCCACATGAGCAGTTCTTC.